The clone carrying this T cell receptor (beta chain) has a handful of counts. Its specificity is not known. Before thyroid surgery, none of the patients had received any treatment. The junction had 2 bases not matched to a gene; V was cut back by 5 bases and J by 6 bases. The CDR3 totals 14 residues. Germline V gene data show CDR1 as MNHNS and CDR2 as SASEGT. This specimen comes from a study of metastatic and nonmetastatic thyroid tumors. How the authors handled the data: Clinicopathological groups of papillary thyroid cancer showed CDR3 differences that were used to build a distant-metastasis classifier. TCRdb re-called clones from the PCR reads using MiXCR. V and J calls and clone size were set by TCRdb, not the authors. Of 30,000 to 35,000 clones in the sample, about a fifth were seen once. Findings and caveats of the study: Malignant thyroid tumors reportedly had TCR beta diversity that was significantly higher than in benign nodules, in blood and tumor.

Input material: tumor tissue. The sequence was obtained from a male donor with papillary thyroid cancer or a benign thyroid nodule (not recorded which). Some clones in this sample may be carry-over from other donors' samples. The chain is built from TRBV6-1 and TRBJ2-1; TRBD2 agrees at 12 bases. The CDR3 spells CASSQGLAGNEQFF. CDR3 nucleotide sequence: TGTGCCAGCAGTCAGGGACTAGCGGGCAATGAGCAGTTCTTC.